This T cell receptor beta chain was captured by sequencing in a study of blood T cells in healthy people across ages. The second PCR ran roughly 6 to 11 cycles with a sample-barcoded 5' primer and J-beta primers. Each cDNA molecule carried a tag from a template-switch adaptor that contained 12 random nucleotides. All samples gave at least 2.5 million CDR3-containing paired-end reads. One entry per CDR3 protein, called by TCRdb with MiXCR from the 5' RACE reads. The sample carries hundreds of thousands of distinct CDR3 sequences, 29% recorded once. Study-wide results and limits: Both naive CD4+ cell counts and diversity were greater in long-lived donors than in aged donors.

This clonotype was found a few times. Its antigen is not identified. The CDR3 runs 14 residues. V was pared by 3 bases and J by 5 bases, with 13 bases between. From germline, CDR1 is LGHDT and CDR2 YNNKEL (reference sequence). The clonotype originates from a woman older than 75 in good health. The sample comprised blood. The gene calls are TRBV3-1 and TRBJ2-5, with D possibly being TRBD1 (5 bases). The CDR3 DNA follows: TGTGCCAGCAGCCAGATACAGGTTGGGGAGACCCAGTACTTC. Protein: CASSQIQVGETQYF.